The present TCR beta chain was sequenced within a study of cytomegalovirus exposure and HLA in healthy donors (dated by TCRdb to about 2017). As for the study more broadly: In an earlier analysis of 550 to 750 of the donors, approximately 300 Gb of sequence data and roughly 100 million unique TCR beta sequences from roughly 200 million T cells were reported. The T cell repertoires of 700 or so subjects were profiled by immunosequencing and related to cytomegalovirus serostatus. Class I and class II HLA loci were covered by the typing at four-digit resolution. To study patterns of TCR occurrence, a later analysis re-analyzed previously published TCR beta repertoires from 666 donors and added high-resolution HLA genotyping. Among the roughly 380 genotyped donors, more than 70% belonged to the genetic ancestry cluster associated with self-reported Caucasian donors. Roughly 300 gigabases of sequencing data and around 87 million unique TCR sequences were included in an early release covering about 700 HLA-typed donors. Among a few hundred genotyped donors of the cohort, an average of around 240,000 unique TCR beta nucleotide sequences were sequenced per donor, roughly 20% of them non-productive. A handful of DR-DQ haplotypes were handled as single units for association and clustering because linkage in the cohort was strong. Rather than using new phenotypic data, the later analysis identified candidate immune exposures from TCR beta sequences and from how often those sequences occurred across donors. A later genetic analysis took genome-wide SNP genotypes for about three fifths of the 666 donors and used that subset as a discovery cohort. In an earlier analysis of around 540 of the donors, high-throughput TCR beta sequencing was used to judge whether each TCR beta V gene segment behaved as functional or pseudogenic. A separate validation cohort of more than 100 different subjects was used in addition to the roughly 700-subject first cohort. Donor age, sex, ethnicity and CMV serostatus were compiled together with the repertoire data. High-throughput TCR immunosequencing, statistical association of individual TCRs with disease status, and machine learning were combined to predict cytomegalovirus infection status. Typing coverage varied by locus: roughly 629-640 donors for A, B, C, DRB1 and DQB1; some 520 for DQA1; 600 to 610 for DPA1; 450 to 480 for DPB1. Every discovery cohort repertoire had been produced on one sequencing platform. The study aimed to test whether signatures of past pathogen exposure could be identified by cataloging public T cell receptors.

What the authors observed across the whole study: In a later analysis, around 17,000 TCR beta sequences were associated with specific HLA alleles at a false discovery rate of 0.05. For the cohort, immune exposure information was limited to CMV serostatus. Because HLA typing was missing for some donors at each locus, association tests included only the typed subset. A further reported finding was that TCR beta sequences accurately predicted the HLA-A and HLA-B alleles for most subjects in the first cohort. V-gene and J-gene trimming of TCR beta chains was associated with a missense DCLRE1C variant in a later genetic analysis, and the association was replicated in an independent cohort. Three of the identified cytomegalovirus-associated TCR beta chains were confirmed in vitro to be specific for cytomegalovirus antigens. Most TCR sequences were seen in very few donors, while some public TCRs were found in many individuals. In an earlier analysis of about 600 of the donors, most TCR beta V segments appeared in productive rearrangements about 87% or about 30% of the time, broadly matching IMGT annotations. According to a later analysis, TCR association rates differed among HLA loci, with DRB1 alleles showing the most associated TCRs and HLA-C alleles showing the fewest. A group of highly shared sequence variants was considered likely to be a technical artifact of the sequencing pipeline. A total of 150 to 200 TCR beta chains were listed by the study as associated with cytomegalovirus. Fewer than 20 rarely observed V segments, including chromosome 9 orphons, were excluded from the earlier analysis of several hundred of the donors because counts were too low. Several of the top co-occurrence clusters appeared to be linked to parvovirus B19, influenza, CMV and Epstein-Barr virus, according to a later analysis. According to a later genetic analysis, donors in an Asian-associated ancestry cluster had fewer N-insertions in productive TCRs than the roughly 670-donor mean. The presence/absence analyses assumed that sequencing depth was roughly uniform across donors, and that assumption may not be true. In a later analysis, most CMV-associated TCR beta chains were found to appear HLA-restricted, with HLA associations seemingly driven largely by CMV exposure. In this cohort, only TCR beta chains were sequenced, and detectable features were limited by the absence of alpha or paired-chain data. Compared with equally common non-associated chains, HLA-associated TCR beta chains in a later analysis were more clonally expanded and had lower generation probabilities. When HLA alleles, especially DR and DQ, strongly co-occurred, attributing TCR associations to individual alleles was difficult. The classifier was reported to diagnose cytomegalovirus status with high specificity and sensitivity in both the original and validation cohorts. Because the 87-base-pair reads could not distinguish some IMGT-functional V segments, including TRBV6-2 and TRBV6-3, those segments were excluded. It was suggested by the authors that the approach could potentially be generalized to other disease states and immunological phenotypes. Correlated functional status among segregating V segments might reflect linkage disequilibrium, but an unknown experimental factor could not be ruled out.

Receptors were amplified or captured by the immunoSEQ multiplex PCR assay. For the multiplex PCR, a mixture combining 60 forward primers for TCR Vbeta segments and 13 reverse primers for TCR Jbeta segments was used. Amplification of the CDR3 region of rearranged TCR beta genes was performed with a multiplex PCR assay on genomic DNA. Amplified TCR beta libraries were sequenced as 87-base-pair reads on the Illumina HiSeq System. The study's own analysis went as follows. A later analysis counted about 82 million unique TCR beta chains across the approximately 700 repertoires, and 10 million to 12 million of these chains were shared by at least two donors. Raw reads were error-corrected and collapsed into unique sequences with a nearest-neighbor algorithm that merged closely related sequences to remove PCR and sequencing errors. To assign V, D and J gene segments, CDR3 sequences were aligned to IMGT reference sequences. For a sequence to be retained, a match of at least six nucleotides was required to both a V gene segment and a J gene segment. A rearrangement counted as productive if the CDR3 had no stop codons and remained in frame with V and J, and every other rearrangement counted as non-productive. Following IMGT convention, CDR3 was defined as the stretch from the second conserved V-encoded cysteine up to the conserved J-encoded phenylalanine. The earlier analysis of about 640 of the donors excluded any sequence lacking an unambiguous match to a single V gene segment. An earlier analysis of some 610 of the donors called V segments functional above 56.7% productive rearrangements and segregating when the between-donor standard deviation exceeded 5%. A statistical classification framework was built to diagnose cytomegalovirus status from the catalog of TCR beta chain sequences. V and J gene assignment, in a later analysis, came from comparing TCR nucleotide sequences with IMGT/GENE-DB human TR gene sequences. A later analysis assigned CDR3 sequences and most-parsimonious VDJ recombination scenarios with the TCRdist pipeline. In a later analysis, each TCR beta chain was defined by its CDR3 amino acid sequence together with its V-gene family, and reads lacking a unique V-gene family were excluded. As a way to deal with suspected cross-contamination and a sequencing artifact, a later analysis dropped more than 500 nucleotide sequences that were highly shared and had low generation probability. In a later analysis, a clonal expansion index for each public chain was calculated from normalized within-repertoire ranks of inferred template counts. A later analysis computed generation probabilities with a VDJ recombination model fitted to out-of-frame rearrangements, and checked the results against IGoR. Hypergeometric tests were used in a later analysis to score TCR-TCR, TCR-HLA and TCR-CMV co-occurrence, with a repertoire-size bias correction applied to the TCR pairs. To estimate false discovery rates, a later analysis permuted the HLA or CMV assignments 20 times. A later analysis grouped co-occurring TCRs with DBSCAN, adding TCRdist sequence similarity when clustering within HLA-allele-positive subsets. Repertoires with fewer than 30,000 or more than 120,000 public chains were left out of co-occurrence clustering, as were about 5 repertoires with anomalous nucleotide sharing. As stored in TCRdb, this immuneACCESS dataset retains in-frame rearrangements with V and J assigned. A fraction of the clones does not appear; measured against another copy, unresolved V genes explain less than half of the discrepancy, and the remainder lacks a known reason. D and trimming come from the DNA, and the V and J calls and clone size come from that table. The sample contains 120,000 to 150,000 clones, roughly 80% of them found a single time. Together, the top ten hold less than 8% of the sample.

The cohort comprised some 680 healthy bone marrow donors. Cohort members were all nominally healthy when sampled, although unrecorded immune exposures were likely present. The donor tested CMV seropositive and was one of the 289 seropositive cohort members. A peripheral blood sample was collected from each donor, and TCR beta sequencing was performed on peripheral blood mononuclear cells. Genomic DNA was extracted from the blood cell samples with the Qiagen DNeasy Blood Extraction Kit. Turning to this clone: Its antigen is unknown. No base quality information exists; no much larger clone differs at one position.

CDR1 and CDR2 were assigned from the germline V gene as MNHNS and SASEGT. V and J are trimmed by 6 bases and 3 bases, and the gene matches miss 5 bases of the junction. Spanning cysteine to phenylalanine, the CDR3 consists of 14 amino acids. Only the CDR3 DNA stays, 42 bases, in frame from base 1. The source is a woman aged 35 to 49 in good health and CMV-seropositive. The V gene is TRBV6-1 and the J gene is TRBJ1-1, with 9 middle bases fitting TRBD1. The sequenced sample was PBMCs. The CDR3 protein: CASRAGTGYTEAFF. The nucleotide sequence is TGTGCCAGCAGAGCCGGGACAGGGTACACTGAAGCTTTCTTT.